Presented here are 28 T cell receptor gamma chains from one specimen sequenced in a study of gamma-delta T cells after stem cell transplantation. TCRdb fed the RT-PCR reads to CATT. The sample comprises about 4,800 gamma-chain clones, about 20% of which are singletons, and approximately 3.4% rests with the top ten. Material for sequencing was gamma-delta T cells. The receptors derive from a human donor. It is not recorded whose cells these are; they may come from a transplant donor.

The genes are TRGV5 and TRGJ1 or TRGJ2. The CDR3 spans 13 residues. With 0 bases clipped from V and 3 bases from J, the junction kept 2 bases outside the gene matches. Germline CDR1 and CDR2: VINAFY and YDVSNSKD. The CDR3 region has the DNA TGTGCCACCTGGGACAGGGGTTATTATAAGAAACTCTTT. Amino acids: CATWDRGYYKKLF.

This clone was seen more than once but under ten times. This chain connects TRGV2 to TRGJ1 or TRGJ2. J lost 3 bases, V lost 5 bases, and 7 bases had no gene match. Germline V CDR1 and CDR2: EGSNGY, YDSYNSKV. CDR3 size: 13 residues. CDR3: CATWAPIYYKKLF. The CDR3 nucleotides are TGTGCCACCTGGGCCCCGATTTATTATAAGAAACTCTTT.

This clone was observed a few times. The chain has TRGV2 and TRGJ1 or TRGJ2. After removal of 0 bases from V and 3 bases from J, the junction contained 5 bases not matched to a gene. The CDR3 loop spans 14 amino acids. Germline V CDR1 and CDR2: EGSNGY, YDSYNSKV. This CDR3 reads CATWDGPSYYKKLF. The CDR3 DNA reads TGTGCCACCTGGGACGGGCCCTCTTATTATAAGAAACTCTTT.

Only a few counts were recorded for this clone. Other DNA sequences within the sample encode an identical CDR3. This chain connects TRGV2 to TRGJP2. Trimming cost V 4 bases and J 1 base; bases outside gene matches: 3. Germline lookup yields CDR1 EGSNGY and CDR2 YDSYNSKV. This CDR3 contains 14 residues. The DNA of the CDR3 is TGTGCCACCTGGGAGGGTAGTAGTGATTGGATCAAGACGTTT. Residues: CATWEGSSDWIKTF.

This clone turned up a few times. Other DNA sequences in this specimen translate into the identical CDR3. The chain joins TRGV9 to TRGJP. CDR1 is GITISATS and CDR2 is ISYDGTV in the germline V gene (reference sequence). V was clipped by 3 bases and J by 4 bases; unmatched bases: 3. This CDR3 spans 16 amino acids. The CDR3 loop is CALWEIQELGKKIKVF. The CDR3 DNA is TGTGCCTTGTGGGAGATTCAAGAGTTGGGCAAAAAAATCAAGGTATTT.

The table lists this clone with a few counts. The chain's CDR3 is CATWDPLIYKKLF. CDR3 nucleotides: TGTGCCACCTGGGACCCATTGATCTATAAGAAACTCTTT. V is TRGV3 and J is TRGJ1 or TRGJ2. V was clipped by 3 bases and J by 7 bases; unmatched bases: 9. The CDR3 spans 13 residues. The germline V gene has CDR1 VTNTFY and CDR2 YDVSTARD (reference sequence).

This clone was seen a handful of times. The J gene is TRGJ1 or TRGJ2, the V gene TRGV9. Germline values: CDR1 GITISATS, CDR2 ISYDGTV (reference sequence). V trimming: 3 bases; J trimming: 8 bases; junction bases outside the gene matches: 7. The CDR3 sequence is 12 residues long. The DNA of the CDR3 is TGTGCCTTGTGGGAGCTGCACCATAAGAAACTCTTT. Encoded protein: CALWELHHKKLF.

The rearrangement joins TRGV3 to TRGJ1 or TRGJ2. The CDR3 spans 13 residues. Germline trimming cut 0 bases from V and 8 bases from J; bases unmatched to any gene: 7. The germline gives CDR1 VTNTFY, CDR2 YDVSTARD (reference sequence). The DNA of the CDR3 is TGTGCCACCTGGGACAGGCCTTGTAATAAGAAACTCTTT. Amino acids: CATWDRPCNKKLF.

This clone is medium-sized in the sample. The same CDR3 is also encoded by other DNA sequences in this sample. This chain uses TRGV9 with TRGJ1 or TRGJ2. The germline V gene encodes CDR1 GITISATS and CDR2 ISYDGTV (reference sequence). This CDR3 contains 14 residues. V was clipped by 2 bases and J by 0 bases; unmatched bases: 4. For the CDR3, the DNA is TGTGCCTTGTGGGAGGCCCCGAATTATTATAAGAAACTCTTT. Its translation is CALWEAPNYYKKLF.

The chain links TRGV8 to TRGJP2. The CDR3 covers 16 residues. Germline trimming cut 0 bases from V and 2 bases from J; bases unmatched to any gene: 6. Germline V gene data show CDR1 as VENAVY and CDR2 as YDSYNSRV. The CDR3 sequence: CATWDRPPSSDWIKTF. DNA of the CDR3: TGTGCCACCTGGGATAGGCCCCCGAGTAGTGATTGGATCAAGACGTTT.

The chain recombines TRGV2 with TRGJP2. The junction had 4 bases not matched to a gene; V was cut back by 2 bases and J by 10 bases. The CDR3 has 12 residues. Per the germline V gene, CDR1 is EGSNGY and CDR2 is YDSYNSKV. The CDR3 DNA reads as TGTGCCACCTGGGACGTAGGTTGGATCAAGACGTTT. This codes for CATWDVGWIKTF.

This clone was recorded a few times. The V and J genes are TRGV2 and TRGJ1 or TRGJ2. CDR1 is EGSNGY, CDR2 YDSYNSKV, per germline. This CDR3 spans 15 amino acids. V was pared by 0 bases and J by 1 base, with 6 bases of the junction left unmatched. Here the CDR3 DNA reads TGTGCCACCTGGGACGGGCTTAGAAATTATTATAAGAAACTCTTT. Amino acid sequence: CATWDGLRNYYKKLF.

The CDR3 DNA reads as TGTGCCACCTGGGACAGTCCGAATTATTATAAGAAACTCTTT. It translates to CATWDSPNYYKKLF. This sequence joins TRGV3 and TRGJ1 or TRGJ2. V shed 1 base, J shed 0 bases, and the junction held 3 bases outside the gene matches. The CDR3 contains 14 residues. CDR1 is VTNTFY and CDR2 is YDVSTARD in the germline V gene (reference sequence).

The gene calls are TRGV2 and TRGJ1 or TRGJ2. V lost 1 base and J lost 3; bases outside the gene matches: 9. This CDR3 is 15 amino acids long. Germline V gene lookup returns CDR1 EGSNGY and CDR2 YDSYNSKV. This CDR3 reads CATWDGSIIYYKKLF. CDR3 DNA sequence: TGTGCCACCTGGGACGGTTCGATTATTTATTATAAGAAACTCTTT.

On this clone itself: One junction end disagrees with the germline gene, perhaps due to a read error. V gene TRGV2 combines with J gene TRGJ1 or TRGJ2. The CDR3 consists of 14 residues. CDR1 is EGSNGY and CDR2 is YDSYNSKV in the germline V gene. The CDR3 reads CATWDGSSPYKELF. DNA of the CDR3: TGTGCCACCTGGGACGGATCCTCACCCTATAAGGAACTCTTT.

The chain combines TRGV2 with TRGJ1 or TRGJ2. J was trimmed by 0 bases and V by 0 bases; bases with no gene match: 5. This CDR3 comprises 15 residues. Germline loops: CDR1 EGSNGY, CDR2 YDSYNSKV. The CDR3 loop reads CATWDGPVNYYKKLF. The CDR3 nucleotides are TGTGCCACCTGGGACGGGCCCGTGAATTATTATAAGAAACTCTTT.

For this clone: This same CDR3 is encoded by further DNA sequences in the sample. This chain's CDR3 is CATWDGRGYKKLF. CDR3 in DNA: TGTGCCACCTGGGACGGGCGAGGATATAAGAAACTCTTT. The chain has TRGV2 and TRGJ1 or TRGJ2. This CDR3 comprises 13 residues. The J segment lost 7 bases and the V segment lost 0 bases, leaving 6 bases of the junction unmatched. From germline, CDR1 is EGSNGY and CDR2 YDSYNSKV.

This clone has a handful of counts. The rearrangement uses TRGV8 and TRGJP2. This CDR3 contains 17 residues. V dropped 3 bases and J dropped 3; count of bases not matched to a gene: 13. Germline CDR1 reads VENAVY; CDR2 reads YDSYNSRV. Here the CDR3 DNA reads TGTGCCACCTGGGATCGGTACTGGGGTCGTAGTGATTGGATCAAGACGTTT. It is translated as CATWDRYWGRSDWIKTF.

This clone was counted only a few times. The J gene is TRGJ1 or TRGJ2, the V gene TRGV4. The CDR3 has 15 residues. Trimming cost V 0 bases and J 3 bases; bases outside gene matches: 8. Germline values: CDR1 EGSTGY, CDR2 YDSYTSSV. This CDR3 reads CATWDGREGYYKKLF. DNA for the CDR3: TGTGCCACCTGGGATGGGAGAGAGGGTTATTATAAGAAACTCTTT.

In the case of this clone: A read error may be the cause here, since a much bigger clone is one base away. CDR3 sequence: CALWENYYKKLF. The CDR3 DNA follows: TGTGCCTTGTGGGAGAATTATTATAAGAAACTATTT. V usage is TRGV9 and J usage is TRGJ1 or TRGJ2. The CDR3 is made up of 12 amino acids. Germline CDR1 is GITISATS and CDR2 is ISYDGTV (reference sequence).

This clone was seen a few times. This chain links TRGV4 with TRGJP2. The CDR3 runs 14 residues. Germline loops: CDR1 EGSTGY, CDR2 YDSYTSSV. J gave up 5 bases and V 0 bases, and 3 bases lay outside the gene matches. The CDR3 DNA sequence: TGTGCCACCTGGGATGGGCCGAGTGATTGGATCAAGACGTTT. Amino acids: CATWDGPSDWIKTF.

The chain links TRGV9 to TRGJP1. The CDR3 contains 17 residues. CDR1 GITISATS and CDR2 ISYDGTV come from the germline V gene (reference sequence). Germline trimming cut 1 base from V and 0 bases from J; bases unmatched to any gene: 8. The CDR3 nucleotides read TGTGCCTTGTGGGAGGTTTTGAAGAATACCACTGGTTGGTTCAAGATATTT. It yields the protein CALWEVLKNTTGWFKIF.

In this sample, this clone turned up a few times. The chain is built from TRGV4 and TRGJ1 or TRGJ2. Germline CDR1 reads EGSTGY; CDR2 reads YDSYTSSV. V lost 4 bases to trimming and J lost 3 bases; unmatched junction nucleotides: 3. CDR3 size: 12 residues. The CDR3 region is CATWESYYKKLF. CDR3 coding DNA: TGTGCCACCTGGGAAAGTTATTATAAGAAACTCTTT.

The chain links TRGV5 to TRGJP2. V was clipped by 1 base and J by 7 bases; unmatched bases: 3. This CDR3 has 13 amino acids. CDR1 is VINAFY and CDR2 is YDVSNSKD in the germline V gene. CDR3 DNA sequence: TGTGCCACCTGGGACAGTGCTGATTGGATCAAGACGTTT. This codes for CATWDSADWIKTF.

The rearrangement uses TRGV4 and TRGJ1 or TRGJ2. J gave up 6 bases and V 0 bases, and 5 bases lay outside the gene matches. CDR1 is EGSTGY, CDR2 YDSYTSSV, per germline. The CDR3 is 13 residues long. The CDR3 coding sequence is TGTGCCACCTGGGATGGGCAGAGTTATAAGAAACTCTTT. Its protein product is CATWDGQSYKKLF.

This clone showed up just a few times. This chain joins TRGV9 and TRGJP2. The V gene end was trimmed by 0 bases and the J gene end by 0 bases; junction bases not matched to a gene: 7. Germline V gene sequence: CDR1 GITISATS, CDR2 ISYDGTV (reference sequence). The CDR3 sequence is 17 residues long. CDR3 sequence reads: CALWEVKGDSSDWIKTF. DNA of the CDR3: TGTGCCTTGTGGGAGGTGAAGGGGGATAGTAGTGATTGGATCAAGACGTTT.

This clone was observed a few times. The rearrangement uses TRGV2 and TRGJ1 or TRGJ2. J gave up 12 bases and V 0 bases, and 5 bases lay outside the gene matches. Germline lookup yields CDR1 EGSNGY and CDR2 YDSYNSKV. The CDR3 totals 11 residues. Written as DNA, the CDR3 is TGTGCCACCTGGGACGGGCAAGTGAAACTCTTT. Its protein is CATWDGQVKLF.

The chain combines TRGV4 with TRGJ1 or TRGJ2. The length of the CDR3 is 14 residues. V dropped 0 bases and J dropped 4; count of bases not matched to a gene: 6. Germline-derived CDR1 and CDR2 are EGSTGY and YDSYTSSV. The chain's CDR3 is CATWDGRGYYKKLF. The CDR3, as DNA: TGTGCCACCTGGGATGGGCGGGGCTATTATAAGAAACTCTTT.